This T cell receptor (beta chain) was recovered during a study of T-cell memory formation after mild COVID-19. Trimming cost V 4 bases and J 2 bases, with 12 bases left between them. This CDR3 has 14 residues. Per germline, CDR1 SQVTM and CDR2 ANQGSEA. This clonotype was observed at least ten times. TCRdb re-analysed the 5' RACE reads in MiXCR, keeping a single row per CDR3 protein. The data contain 240,000 or so distinct CDR3 sequences, approximately 9% of them singletons. V gene TRBV29-1 combines with J gene TRBJ2-4, with D maybe TRBD2 (5 bases). Sequencing used PBMCs or a T cell subset sorted from them (not recorded which). This TCR was sampled from a man between 18 and 29 years old who had mild COVID-19 (a few samples of this study predate the infection). Cell type and time point are not known. The DNA for the CDR3 is TGCAGCGTTGTCCCTCCGGACTCCAAAAACATTCAGTACTTC. Protein: CSVVPPDSKNIQYF.